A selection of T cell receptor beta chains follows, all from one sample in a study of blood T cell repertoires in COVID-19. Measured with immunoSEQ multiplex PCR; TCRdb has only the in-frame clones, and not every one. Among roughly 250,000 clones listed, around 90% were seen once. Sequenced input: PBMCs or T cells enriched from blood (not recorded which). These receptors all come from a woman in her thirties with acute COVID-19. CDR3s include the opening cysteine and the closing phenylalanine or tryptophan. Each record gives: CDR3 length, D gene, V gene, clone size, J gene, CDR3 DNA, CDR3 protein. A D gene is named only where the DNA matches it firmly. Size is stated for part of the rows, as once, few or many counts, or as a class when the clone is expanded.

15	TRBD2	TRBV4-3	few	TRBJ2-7	TGCGCCAGCAGCCAGCAACCGGGAGGGGGGGGCGAGCAGTACTTC	CASSQQPGGGGEQYF
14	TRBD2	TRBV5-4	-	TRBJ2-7	TGTGCCAGCACCATTAGCGGGAACTCCTACGAGCAGTACTTC	CASTISGNSYEQYF
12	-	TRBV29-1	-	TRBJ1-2	TGCAGCGTTCGCACGGGTTTCGGTGGCTACACCTTC	CSVRTGFGGYTF
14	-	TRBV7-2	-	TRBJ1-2	TGTGCCAGCAGCTTAGCCCCAGGGGAGTATGGCTACACCTTC	CASSLAPGEYGYTF
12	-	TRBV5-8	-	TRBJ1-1	TGTGCCAGCAGCTCAACAGCTCTCAGGGCTTTCTTT	CASSSTALRAFF
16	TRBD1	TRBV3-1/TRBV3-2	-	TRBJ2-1	TGTGCCAGCAGCCGACGACAGGGGTTGGGTTACAATGAGCAGTTCTTC	CASSRRQGLGYNEQFF
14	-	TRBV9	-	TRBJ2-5	TGTGCCAGCAGCCCGAGGTCGGTGGGAGAGACCCAGTACTTC	CASSPRSVGETQYF
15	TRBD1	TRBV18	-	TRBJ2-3	TGTGCCAGCTCACCTACGGGACAGGGGGAGGATACGCAGTATTTT	CASSPTGQGEDTQYF
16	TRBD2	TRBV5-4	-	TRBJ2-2	TGTGCCAGCAGCTTTGGACTAGCGGGGGACACCGGGGAGCTGTTTTTT	CASSFGLAGDTGELFF
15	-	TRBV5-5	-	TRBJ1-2	TGTGCCAGCAGCTTGGAGTGGACAGCTAACTATGGCTACACCTTC	CASSLEWTANYGYTF
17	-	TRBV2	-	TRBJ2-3	TGTGCCAGCAGACGACGGGGGGCGATTCCTAGCACAGATACGCAGTATTTT	CASRRRGAIPSTDTQYF
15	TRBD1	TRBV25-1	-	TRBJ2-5	TGTGCCAGCAGTGTCCTTAGACAGGGCGGGGAGACCCAGTACTTC	CASSVLRQGGETQYF
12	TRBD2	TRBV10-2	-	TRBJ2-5	TGCGCCACCAGAGCGGGAGGGGAGACCCAGTACTTC	CATRAGGETQYF
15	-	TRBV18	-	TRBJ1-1	TGTGCCAGCTCGTACATGGGAGGATCGAACACTGAAGCTTTCTTT	CASSYMGGSNTEAFF
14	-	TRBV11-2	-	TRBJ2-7	TGTGCCAGCAGCTTAGGGCACAGCTCCTACGAGCAGTACTTC	CASSLGHSSYEQYF
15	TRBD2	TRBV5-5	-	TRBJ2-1	TGTGCCAGCAGTATAGGACTAGCGGGAGTGGAGGAGGGGTTCTTC	CASSIGLAGVEEGFF
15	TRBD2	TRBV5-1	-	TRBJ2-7	TGCGCCAGCAGCTTGGAGGCTAGCGGGAACTACGAGCAGTACTTC	CASSLEASGNYEQYF
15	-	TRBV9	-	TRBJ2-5	TGTGCCAGCAGCGCCCCCACTAACGGGGGAGAGACCCAGTACTTC	CASSAPTNGGETQYF
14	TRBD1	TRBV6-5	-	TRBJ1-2	TGTGCCAGCAGTTCGGACAGGGGCGTTTATGGCTACACCTTC	CASSSDRGVYGYTF
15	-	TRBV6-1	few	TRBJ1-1	TGTGCCAGCAGTGAAACGGCGGCCATGAACACTGAAGCTTTCTTT	CASSETAAMNTEAFF
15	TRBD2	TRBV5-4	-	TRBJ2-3	TGTGCCAGCAGCTTTGCGGGGGGGGCCGTAGATACGCAGTATTTT	CASSFAGGAVDTQYF
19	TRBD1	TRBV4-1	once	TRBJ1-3	TGCGCCAGCAGAAACAACCCTCGGGGACAGACGCATTCTGGAAACACCATATATTTT	CASRNNPRGQTHSGNTIYF
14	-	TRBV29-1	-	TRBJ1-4	TGCAGCGTTGAAGTAGGGGAGGTGAATGAAAAACTGTTTTTT	CSVEVGEVNEKLFF
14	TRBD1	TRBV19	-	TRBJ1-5	TGTGCCAGTAGTATGACAGGGTCCCTTCAGCCCCAGCATTTT	CASSMTGSLQPQHF
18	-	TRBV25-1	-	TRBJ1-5	TGTGCCAGCAGTGAATACTTTTCGGGGTATGACGGCAATCAGCCCCAGCATTTT	CASSEYFSGYDGNQPQHF
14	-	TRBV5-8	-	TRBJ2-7	TGTGCCAGCAGCTTAGAGGGGGACGGCTACGAGCAGTACTTC	CASSLEGDGYEQYF
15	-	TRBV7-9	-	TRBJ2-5	TGTGCCAGCACCCCCCTACAGGGTAACCAAGAGACCCAGTACTTC	CASTPLQGNQETQYF
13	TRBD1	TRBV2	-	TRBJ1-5	TGTGCCAGCAGAGGGACAGGGGCGCAGCCCCAGCATTTT	CASRGTGAQPQHF
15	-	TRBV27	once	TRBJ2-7	TGTGCCAGCAGTACGCGGACCGGAGGGGTCTACGAGCAGTACTTC	CASSTRTGGVYEQYF
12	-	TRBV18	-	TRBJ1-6	TGTGCCAGCTCACCCCCCGTTTCACCCCTCCACTTT	CASSPPVSPLHF
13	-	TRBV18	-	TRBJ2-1	TGTGCCAGCTCAACAGGACAGAACAATGAGCAGTTCTTC	CASSTGQNNEQFF
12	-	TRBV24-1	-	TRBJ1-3	TGTGCCACCGGGACTGTTGGAAACACCATATATTTT	CATGTVGNTIYF
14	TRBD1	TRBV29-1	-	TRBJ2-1	TGCAGCGTTGGGACAGGGGCCTCCTACAATGAGCAGTTCTTC	CSVGTGASYNEQFF
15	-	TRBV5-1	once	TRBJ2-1	TGCGCCAGCAGCTTGGCTCTCGGCGGATACAATGAGCAGTTCTTC	CASSLALGGYNEQFF
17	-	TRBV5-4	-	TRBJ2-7	TGTGCCAGCAGCGACGGGGGTCGGAGGGTAAGGTCCTACGAGCAGTACTTC	CASSDGGRRVRSYEQYF
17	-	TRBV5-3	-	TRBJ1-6	TGTGCCAGAAGCTTGACGGGGTTTGGGTCGGATAATTCACCCCTCCACTTT	CARSLTGFGSDNSPLHF
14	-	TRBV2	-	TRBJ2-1	TGTGCCAGCAGTGAAGTCGGACCGGGACTCTTCCGCCTCTTC	CASSEVGPGLFRLF
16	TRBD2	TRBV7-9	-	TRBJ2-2	TGTGCCAGCAGCTCTCGGGAGGAGGGGAACACCGGGGAGCTGTTTTTT	CASSSREEGNTGELFF
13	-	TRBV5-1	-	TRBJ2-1	TGCGCCAGCAGCTTGGCTACTGTTGATGAGCAGTTCTTC	CASSLATVDEQFF
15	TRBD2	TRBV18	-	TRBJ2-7	TGTGCCAGCTCACCCAGCGGGAGGTCCCTCGACGAGCAGTACTTC	CASSPSGRSLDEQYF
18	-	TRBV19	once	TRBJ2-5	TGTGCCAGTATCGAGAGGTTGACGGGAAGGCTACCACAAGAGACCCAGTACTTC	CASIERLTGRLPQETQYF
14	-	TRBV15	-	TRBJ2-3	TGTGCCACCTCGTCTGTGCTTAGCATCGATACGCAGTATTTT	CATSSVLSIDTQYF
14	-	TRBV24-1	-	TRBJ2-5	TGTGCCACCAGTGAGCGGGGGCCGGAGGAGACCCAGTACTTC	CATSERGPEETQYF
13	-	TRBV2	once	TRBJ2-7	TGTGCCAGCAGCGGGTACAACTCCTACGAGCAGTACTTC	CASSGYNSYEQYF
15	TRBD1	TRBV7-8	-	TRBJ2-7	TGTGCCAGCAGCTTCCGGACAGGGTCAGCCTACGAGCAGTACTTC	CASSFRTGSAYEQYF
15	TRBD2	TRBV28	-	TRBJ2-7	TGTGCCAGCAGTCCAGCAGGACTAGCGGGTAGAGAGCAGTACTTC	CASSPAGLAGREQYF
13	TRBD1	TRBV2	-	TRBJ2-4	TGTGCCACCGCGACAGGGTGGCGGAACATTCAGTACTTC	CATATGWRNIQYF
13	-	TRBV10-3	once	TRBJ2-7	TGTGCCATCAGTGAGTCCAGGTCGGAAGAGCAGTACTTC	CAISESRSEEQYF
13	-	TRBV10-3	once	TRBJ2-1	TGTGCCATCGGGGGGGGCAACTACAATGAGCAGTTCTTC	CAIGGGNYNEQFF
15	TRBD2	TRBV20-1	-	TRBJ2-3	TGCAGTGCTAGTTCGACTAGCGGGGGCACAGATACGCAGTATTTT	CSASSTSGGTDTQYF
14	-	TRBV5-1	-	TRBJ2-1	TGCGCCAGCAGCTTGTCAGGACTTGAGAATGAGCAGTTCTTC	CASSLSGLENEQFF
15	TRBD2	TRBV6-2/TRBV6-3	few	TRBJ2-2	TGTGCCAGCAGCGAACTAGCGGGAAATACCGGGGAGCTGTTTTTT	CASSELAGNTGELFF
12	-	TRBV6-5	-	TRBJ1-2	TGTGCCAGCAGCCCCGGCGGCTATGGCTACACCTTC	CASSPGGYGYTF
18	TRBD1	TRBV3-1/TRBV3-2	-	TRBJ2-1	TGTGCCAGCAGCCAAGGACCCTTGGGACAGGGGACATACAATGAGCAGTTCTTC	CASSQGPLGQGTYNEQFF
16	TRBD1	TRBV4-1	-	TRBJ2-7	TGCGCCAGCAGCCAAGAAGAGACAGGGGTCACCTACGAGCAGTACTTC	CASSQEETGVTYEQYF
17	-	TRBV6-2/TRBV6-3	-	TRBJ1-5	TGTGCCAGCAGTTATACCCCCGGCAGGGGAACTAATCAGCCCCAGCATTTT	CASSYTPGRGTNQPQHF
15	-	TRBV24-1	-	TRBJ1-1	TGTGCCACCAGTGATTCCCCTGGGGGGGCGGCTGAAGCTTTCTTT	CATSDSPGGAAEAFF
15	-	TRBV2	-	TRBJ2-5	TGTGCCAGCAGTAGCGAGGGAGAGTACCAAGAGACCCAGTACTTC	CASSSEGEYQETQYF
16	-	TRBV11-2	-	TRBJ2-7	TGTGCCAGCAGCCAAGACGGACAAGGAAGCTCCTACGAGCAGTACTTC	CASSQDGQGSSYEQYF